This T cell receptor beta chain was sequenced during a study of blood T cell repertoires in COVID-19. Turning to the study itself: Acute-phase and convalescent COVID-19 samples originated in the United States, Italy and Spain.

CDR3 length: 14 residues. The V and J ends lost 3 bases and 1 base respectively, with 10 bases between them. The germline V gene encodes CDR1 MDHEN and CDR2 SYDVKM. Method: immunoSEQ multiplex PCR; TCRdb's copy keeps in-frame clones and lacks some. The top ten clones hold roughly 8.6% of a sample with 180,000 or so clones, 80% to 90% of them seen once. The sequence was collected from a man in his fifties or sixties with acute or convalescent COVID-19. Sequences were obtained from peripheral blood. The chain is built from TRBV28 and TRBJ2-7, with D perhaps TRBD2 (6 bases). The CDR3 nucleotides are TGTGCCAGCAGTTTCCACGGGACTTCCTACGAGCAGTACTTC. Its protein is CASSFHGTSYEQYF.